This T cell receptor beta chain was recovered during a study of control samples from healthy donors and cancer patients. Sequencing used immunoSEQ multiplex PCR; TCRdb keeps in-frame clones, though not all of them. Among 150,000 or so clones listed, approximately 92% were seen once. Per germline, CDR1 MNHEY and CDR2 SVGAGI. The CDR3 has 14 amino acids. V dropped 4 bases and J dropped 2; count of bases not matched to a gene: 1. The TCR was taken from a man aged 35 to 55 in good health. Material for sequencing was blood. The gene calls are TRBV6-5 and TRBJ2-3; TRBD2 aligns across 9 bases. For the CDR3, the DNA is TGTGCCAGCAGTTGGGGACTAGCCACAGATACGCAGTATTTT. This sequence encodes CASSWGLATDTQYF.